The T cell receptor (beta chain) described here comes from a study of beta chain features in type 1 diabetes (dated by TCRdb to the late 2010s). Background on the whole study: Mean age, gender distribution, total cell number and subset yield were not different between patients and healthy donors. Across all samples, some 110,000,000 sorted cells were examined, and cell number per subset correlated strongly with RNA yield. The study compared the TCRB repertoires of sorted circulating CD4+ T cell subsets in recently diagnosed type 1 diabetes patients with those in matched healthy donors. Whereas all 30 or so donors provided naive and central memory subsets, regulatory and stem cell-like memory subsets were isolated from just 8 patients and roughly eight healthy donors. What the research found in general, with its limitations: In all four CD4+ subsets, TCRB CDR3 length was moderately but significantly shorter in type 1 diabetes patients. Because cDNA rather than genomic DNA was sequenced, highly expressing activated cells could have been over-represented, although no difference in activation and CD3 levels was found between groups. At VDJ recombination sites, type 1 diabetes patients had fewer insertions and more deleted nucleotides, which implies abnormalities in thymic rearrangement. PCR might favor shorter templates, but patient and control samples were amplified and corrected together, so any skew would affect both groups equally. Naive, central memory and regulatory TCRB repertoires appeared more similar among patients than among healthy donors. HLA sub-analyses involved small numbers of individuals, so any influence of HLA type on TCRB rearrangement remained unresolved.

Only a few counts were recorded for this clone. The target of this receptor is not known. Base quality data are lacking; no much larger clone is found one base away. From each donor, a single peripheral blood sample of around 120 mL on average was drawn into heparinised tubes. A BD FACSAria II was used to sort naive, central memory, regulatory and stem cell-like memory CD4+ T cells with a panel that included CD45RO, CCR7, CD25, CD127, CD95 and CD27. A purity above 95% was achieved for all sorted populations. Right away, PBMCs were isolated by Lymphoprep density gradient centrifugation and were stained directly, with no culture step. To minimize batch effects, samples were stained and sorted in pairs, one healthy donor with one patient per experiment. CDR1 and CDR2 are read off the germline V gene as LGHNA and YNFKEQ. The CDR3 runs 15 residues from the cysteine to the phenylalanine. Only CDR3 DNA remains: 45 bases, in frame from the first base. Between the V and J ends, shortened by 1 base and 7 bases respectively, the junction contains 11 bases.

The entire isolated RNA was reverse transcribed using the High Capacity cDNA Reverse Transcription Kit, and thus expressed TCRB transcripts were sequenced. Deep immunoSEQ sequencing was applied to naive, central memory and regulatory T cell samples, giving an average of about 3.4 million total reads per sample. Sorted cells were lysed in RLT buffer and RNA was extracted with DNase-treated RNeasy Micro or Mini kits, depending on cell number. To prevent cross-contamination, each cell subset was processed individually, whereas patient and healthy donor samples were processed jointly. The immunoSEQ multiplex PCR was used to amplify TCRB sequences from cDNA, generating 87-bp fragments that spanned the CDR3 region. The amplicons were sequenced using the Illumina HiSeq platform. On the study's bioinformatics: Synthetic template baselines were used to correct PCR bias computationally, reads within Hamming distance 2 were collapsed together, and singletons that could not be merged were discarded. Reads were aligned to IMGT to assign V, D and J genes, CDR3 length, and insertions or deletions at six rearrangement sites. Within each subset, clonotype counts were normalized to sorted cell number, and only after that were true diversity and Gini coefficients computed with the tcR R package. The overlap coefficient, calculated on TCRB nucleotide sequences, was used to quantify repertoire sharing. Out-of-frame TCRB sequences from naive cells were analyzed as a proxy for the pre-selection repertoire. In TCRdb, the immuneACCESS table is reduced to in-frame sequences with V and J assigned. These tables do not hold every clone; where another copy was compared, an unresolved V gene accounts for under half, and the others remain unexplained. The D gene and trimming were derived from the DNA, and the V and J assignments and clone size from that table. Recorded for this sample are hundreds of thousands of clones; about a sixth of them occurred a single time. Together, the top ten hold about 0.087% of the sample.

The sequence links TRBV4-2 to TRBJ1-6; the D gene remains uncertain. The clonotype comes from a man aged 18 to 30 in good health. Sequencing was performed on naive CD4+ T cells from blood. The cell subset or site label of this sample denotes: true naive CD4+ T cells. The CDR3 amino acid sequence is: CASSQVGKQNSPLHF. The DNA sequence is given as TGTGCCAGCAGCCAAGTGGGGAAACAGAATTCACCCCTCCACTTT.